What follows describes a single TCR beta chain. Antigen: not known. Collection of blood occurred at baseline, at cycle 4 day 1, and at cycle 7 day 1. The repertoire was sequenced with immunoSEQ multiplex PCR; TCRdb's copy has only in-frame clones and lacks some. Here the sample spans roughly 86,000 clones, about 89% being singletons. The sample comes from a study of OX40 agonist ivuxolimab in advanced cancers. Whole-study findings and limits: CD8+ T cells averaged more expanded clones than CD4+.

The V and J ends lost 6 bases and 7 bases, in that order; junction bases with no gene match: 8. The CDR3 extends over 15 amino acids. Looked up from germline, CDR1 is MNHNY and CDR2 is SVGAGI (reference sequence). This sequence joins TRBV6-6 and TRBJ1-4, with 10 bases lining up with TRBD1. This receptor was taken from an adult with an advanced solid tumor such as melanoma, head and neck, liver or kidney cancer. Sample: CD4+ or CD8+ T cells sorted from blood, taken in a trial of the OX40 agonist ivuxolimab. The CDR3 sequence is CASSQDRGGGEKLFF. The CDR3 coding sequence is TGTGCCAGCAGCCAGGACAGGGGGGGAGGTGAAAAACTGTTTTTT.